What follows is one TCR beta chain and its context. The CDR3 is 17 residues long. V was trimmed by 3 bases and J by 3 bases, leaving 21 bases between them. From germline, CDR1 is LNHNV and CDR2 YYDKDF (reference sequence). These data come from a study of OX40 agonist ivuxolimab in advanced cancers. Assay used: immunoSEQ multiplex PCR; TCRdb lists only in-frame clones, some missing. The sample has roughly 32,000 clones, more than 80% seen once. This material consisted of CD4+ or CD8+ T cells sorted from blood, taken in a trial of the OX40 agonist ivuxolimab. This TCR derives from an adult with an advanced solid tumor such as melanoma, head and neck, liver or kidney cancer. This chain links TRBV15 with TRBJ2-7; a weak D match, TRBD1 (6 bases). CDR3 region: CATSRERPGQAFYEQYF. CDR3 nucleotide sequence: TGTGCCACCAGCAGGGAACGACCGGGACAAGCCTTCTACGAGCAGTACTTC.